The 28 T cell receptor beta chains listed next were all sequenced from one sample in a study of OX40 agonist ivuxolimab in advanced cancers. Produced via immunoSEQ multiplex PCR; TCRdb's table is partial and in-frame only. The sample records 60,000 to 75,000 clones, roughly 92% being singletons. Sample: CD4+ or CD8+ T cells sorted from blood, taken in a trial of the OX40 agonist ivuxolimab. These receptors all stem from an adult with an advanced solid tumor such as melanoma, head and neck, liver or kidney cancer.

V usage is TRBV9 and J usage is TRBJ1-1; 9 positions match TRBD1. Germline values: CDR1 SGDLS, CDR2 YYNGEE. With V trimmed by 3 bases and J by 6 bases, 9 bases remained unmatched. The CDR3 length is 15 residues. This chain's CDR3 is CASSAGTGLSPEAFF. The DNA for the CDR3 is TGTGCCAGCAGCGCCGGGACAGGGTTGAGCCCTGAAGCTTTCTTT.

This clone was recorded once. The chain recombines TRBV5-6 with TRBJ2-1; D gene unclear. This CDR3 contains 15 residues. CDR1 and CDR2 (germline): SGHDT, YYEEEE. V lost 0 bases to trimming and J lost 1 base, with 8 bases between them. Here the CDR3 DNA reads TGTGCCAGCAGCTTGGGCCCGACTTCCTACAATGAGCAGTTCTTC. Its translation: CASSLGPTSYNEQFF.

The chain recombines TRBV27 with TRBJ2-7, with D uncertain. Germline V gene data show CDR1 as MNHEY and CDR2 as SMNVEV (reference sequence). This CDR3 spans 12 amino acids. Trimming shortened V by 2 bases and J by 7 bases, and 9 bases separated the two germline ends. This chain's CDR3 is CASSLNGREQYF. CDR3 DNA: TGTGCCAGCAGTTTAAACGGACGGGAGCAGTACTTC.

The V call is TRBV5-4, the J call TRBJ2-7; TRBD2 is a possible D gene (5 bases). This CDR3 spans 12 amino acids. Germline CDR1 reads SGHNT; CDR2 reads YYREEE (reference sequence). V dropped 1 base and J dropped 5 bases, with 7 bases sitting between them. The CDR3 sequence is CASSLWRDEQYF. The CDR3 DNA follows: TGTGCCAGCAGCTTGTGGCGGGACGAGCAGTACTTC.

This chain joins TRBV7-9 and TRBJ1-2; 8 bases line up with TRBD1. V was pared by 0 bases and J by 0 bases, with 6 bases of the junction left unmatched. This CDR3 has 17 residues. Germline assignment: CDR1 SEHNR and CDR2 FQNEAQ (reference sequence). The CDR3 DNA reads as TGTGCCAGCAGCTTAGCGAGGCGGGACAGGCCTAACTATGGCTACACCTTC. This translates into CASSLARRDRPNYGYTF.

The chain is built from TRBV28 and TRBJ2-7; D remains unclear. Trimming cost V 5 bases and J 5 bases, with 13 bases left between them. CDR3 size: 13 residues. The germline CDR1 and CDR2 sequences are MDHEN and SYDVKM. The CDR3 region has the DNA TGTGCCAGCAGTGCCCGCGGTGCCGACGAGCAGTACTTC. This gives the protein CASSARGADEQYF. The variable domain in full, with the rest retrieved from reference TRBV28 and TRBJ2-7, is DVKVTQSSRYLVKRTGEKVFLECVQDMDHENMFWYRQDPGLGLRLIYFSYDVKMKEKGDIPEGYSVSREKKERFSLILESASTNQTSMYLCASSARGADEQYFGPGTRLTVT.

The chain recombines TRBV2 with TRBJ2-7, with 11 bases aligning to TRBD2. CDR3 length equals 16 residues. CDR1 SNHLY and CDR2 FYNNEI come from the germline V gene. V gave up 6 bases and J gave up 5 bases; unmatched junction bases: 12. The CDR3: CASSEHLAGGKDEQYF. CDR3 DNA: TGTGCCAGCAGCGAGCACTTAGCGGGGGGGAAGGACGAGCAGTACTTC.

This rearrangement joins TRBV5-1 to TRBJ1-2; 7 bases align to TRBD1. The CDR3 totals 14 residues. Germline CDR1 reads SGHRS; CDR2 reads YFSETQ. After removal of 0 bases from V and 4 bases from J, the junction contained 3 bases not matched to a gene. CDR3 residues: CASSLAGDSYGYTF. The CDR3 DNA is TGCGCCAGCAGCTTGGCCGGGGACAGCTATGGCTACACCTTC.

This chain connects TRBV14 to TRBJ2-7; 13 positions agree with TRBD2. CDR1 SGHDN and CDR2 FVKESK come from the germline V gene. Trimming at V came to 4 bases and at J to 0 bases, leaving 9 bases not matched to a gene. CDR3 length: 18 residues. The CDR3 DNA is TGTGCCAGCAGCCCCGGGACTAGCGGGAAAGGGCCCTCCTACGAGCAGTACTTC. This sequence encodes CASSPGTSGKGPSYEQYF.

This chain links TRBV4-1 with TRBJ2-5, with TRBD2 matching 8 bases. Germline V CDR1 and CDR2: MGHRA, YSYEKL. V trimming: 4 bases; J trimming: 4 bases; junction bases outside the gene matches: 17. The CDR3 consists of 18 residues. The CDR3 bases are TGCGCCAGCAGCCCCCTCCCGTGGGGGACTAGAATTTCAGAGACCCAGTACTTC. This gives the protein CASSPLPWGTRISETQYF.

V is TRBV9 and J is TRBJ2-1; 8 nucleotides align to TRBD2. CDR3 size: 14 residues. The trim removed 3 bases at V and 6 bases at J, leaving 5 bases unmatched. Germline CDR1 and CDR2: SGDLS and YYNGEE. The CDR3 region has the DNA TGTGCCAGCAGCGAGGCGGGGGGAGCCAATGAGCAGTTCTTC. Amino acids: CASSEAGGANEQFF. Complete variable domain (other parts from reference TRBV9 and TRBJ2-1): DSGVTQTPKHLITATGQRVTLRCSPRSGDLSVYWYQQSLDQGLQFLIQYYNGEERAKGNILERFSAQQFPDLHSELNLSSLELGDSALYFCASSEAGGANEQFFGPGTRLTVL.

The chain recombines TRBV6-6 with TRBJ1-5; no reliable D call. This CDR3 is built from 15 residues. From germline, CDR1 is MNHNY and CDR2 SVGAGI (reference sequence). V gave up 0 bases and J gave up 3 bases, with 9 bases separating them. CDR3 sequence (DNA): TGTGCCAGCAGTTACTCGATTTCATACAATCAGCCCCAGCATTTT. Translation: CASSYSISYNQPQHF.

This clone appeared once. The chain has TRBV19 and TRBJ2-1; 13 bases map to TRBD2. The CDR3 runs to 15 residues. V shed 7 bases and J 5 bases; nucleotides not matched to a gene: 5. Germline V gene sequence: CDR1 LNHDA, CDR2 SQIVND (reference sequence). CDR3 amino acids: CASTPTSGGNNEQFF. DNA of the CDR3: TGTGCCAGTACCCCGACTAGCGGGGGGAACAATGAGCAGTTCTTC.

The chain joins TRBV19 to TRBJ1-5; the match to TRBD1 covers 9 bases. This CDR3 spans 15 amino acids. Looked up from germline, CDR1 is LNHDA and CDR2 is SQIVND (reference sequence). V shed 6 bases, J shed 2 bases, and the junction held 5 bases outside the gene matches. CDR3 sequence reads: CASRERTGGNQPQHF. The CDR3 coding sequence is TGTGCCAGTAGGGAGAGGACAGGGGGCAATCAGCCCCAGCATTTT.

The chain links TRBV9 to TRBJ2-5; TRBD2 might be the D (6 bases). CDR1 and CDR2 (germline): SGDLS, YYNGEE. Trimming shortened V by 0 bases and J by 7 bases, and 13 bases separated the two germline ends. The CDR3 covers 14 residues. As DNA, the CDR3 is TGTGCCAGCAGCGTAGGATGGGACTTTATGACCCAGTACTTC. The encoded protein is CASSVGWDFMTQYF.

This CDR3 reads CAWTEEPAYTQYF. Here the CDR3 DNA reads TGTGCCTGGACCGAGGAGCCCGCGTATACGCAGTATTTT. The chain combines TRBV30 with TRBJ2-3; D is unclear. Germline CDR1 GTSNPN, CDR2 SVGIG (reference sequence). This CDR3 contains 13 residues. V lost 4 bases and J lost 7, with 15 bases in between.

V gene TRBV4-3 combines with J gene TRBJ1-6; the D gene is possibly TRBD1 (5 bases). The CDR3 consists of 15 residues. Germline V gene data show CDR1 as LGHNA and CDR2 as YSLEER. The V gene lost 0 bases and the J gene lost 7 bases, with 10 bases spanning the gap. The CDR3 bases are TGCGCCAGCAGCCAAGACCAGGGAACAAATTCACCCCTCCACTTT. Its protein product is CASSQDQGTNSPLHF.

The genes are TRBV5-1 and TRBJ2-7; 10 positions agree with TRBD1. Germline CDR1 reads SGHRS; CDR2 reads YFSETQ. J gave up 6 bases and V 4 bases, and 16 bases lay outside the gene matches. There are 17 residues in the CDR3. CDR3 residues: CASSQTGGDTMVREQYF. In DNA form, the CDR3 reads TGCGCCAGCAGCCAGACAGGGGGCGACACGATGGTCCGCGAGCAGTACTTC.

The gene calls are TRBV4-1 and TRBJ1-1, with D unresolved. The germline V gene encodes CDR1 MGHRA and CDR2 YSYEKL. This CDR3 spans 14 amino acids. Trimming pared 0 bases from V and 1 base from J, leaving 6 bases between. CDR3 in DNA: TGCGCCAGCAGCCAAGAACCCGGGAACACTGAAGCTTTCTTT. It translates to CASSQEPGNTEAFF.

The V call is TRBV7-3, the J call TRBJ2-1; 7 bases line up with TRBD1. The CDR3 runs 16 residues. Unmatched junction bases numbered 4, after V lost 2 bases and J lost 0 bases. Germline lookup yields CDR1 SGHTA and CDR2 FQGTGA. The CDR3: CASSLVGTDSYNEQFF. The CDR3 region has the DNA TGTGCCAGCAGCTTAGTTGGGACAGACTCCTACAATGAGCAGTTCTTC.

This sequence joins TRBV9 and TRBJ2-2; 13 bases map to TRBD2. The CDR3 consists of 16 residues. J lost 5 bases, V lost 2 bases, and 3 bases had no gene match. Germline CDR1 and CDR2: SGDLS and YYNGEE. The CDR3 reads CASSVGLAGDTGELFF. The CDR3 DNA is TGTGCCAGCAGCGTTGGACTAGCGGGAGATACCGGGGAGCTGTTTTTT.

V is TRBV27 and J is TRBJ2-6; D remains ambiguous. Between the trimmed V and J ends, which lost 3 bases and 0 bases, there was a span of 6 bases. The V gene's germline CDR1 is MNHEY and CDR2 SMNVEV (reference sequence). The CDR3 is 15 residues long. In nucleotides, the CDR3 is TGTGCCAGCAGTTTTGGGGTCTCTGGGGCCAACGTCCTGACTTTC. It translates to CASSFGVSGANVLTF. The full variable domain, completed using reference TRBV27 and TRBJ2-6, is EAQVTQNPRYLITVTGKKLTVTCSQNMNHEYMSWYRQDPGLGLRQIYYSMNVEVTDKGDVPEGYKVSRKEKRNFPLILESPSPNQTSLYFCASSFGVSGANVLTFGAGSRLTVL.

The V and J genes are TRBV7-9 and TRBJ2-7, with 10 bases matching TRBD2. Per germline, CDR1 SEHNR and CDR2 FQNEAQ (reference sequence). The V segment lost 3 bases and the J segment 3 bases; nucleotides outside the gene matches: 5. There are 15 residues in the CDR3. In DNA, the CDR3 is TGTGCCAGCAGCTTTGGCAGCGGGAGGGTCTACGAGCAGTACTTC. It yields the protein CASSFGSGRVYEQYF.

The chain carries TRBV7-8 and TRBJ2-7; D ambiguous. From germline, CDR1 is SGHVS and CDR2 FQNEAQ. This CDR3 has 13 amino acids. V was pared by 5 bases and J by 2 bases, with 10 bases between. CDR3 coding DNA: TGTGCCAGCAGCCCCGGCAGAGCCTACGAGCAGTACTTC. This encodes CASSPGRAYEQYF.

This clone was recorded once. V gene TRBV7-9 combines with J gene TRBJ2-7, with 12 bases matching TRBD1. CDR1 is SEHNR and CDR2 is FQNEAQ in the germline V gene (reference sequence). J lost 6 bases, V lost 5 bases, and 5 bases had no gene match. The CDR3 is made up of 14 amino acids. CDR3 amino acids: CASSPGTGGREQYF. CDR3 bases: TGTGCCAGCAGCCCTGGGACAGGGGGCCGCGAGCAGTACTTC. Full variable domain (rest looked up from reference TRBV7-9 and TRBJ2-7): DTGVSQNPRHKITKRGQNVTFRCDPISEHNRLYWYRQTLGQGPEFLTYFQNEAQLEKSRLLSDRFSAERPKGSFSTLEIQRTEQGDSAMYLCASSPGTGGREQYFGPGTRLTVT.

This rearrangement joins TRBV27 to TRBJ2-7; 15 bases fit TRBD2. CDR3 size: 17 residues. V gave up 7 bases and J gave up 0 bases; unmatched junction bases: 7. Germline V lookup: CDR1 MNHEY, CDR2 SMNVEV (reference sequence). CDR3 in amino acids: CASTGTSGGPYSYEQYF. In DNA, the CDR3 is TGTGCCAGCACAGGGACTAGCGGGGGGCCCTACTCCTACGAGCAGTACTTC.

J is TRBJ2-7 and V is TRBV7-6, with D hard to call. Trimming cost V 6 bases and J 2 bases, with 11 bases left between them. CDR3 length equals 13 residues. CDR1 SGHVS and CDR2 FNYEAQ come from the germline V gene. The CDR3 nucleotides are TGTGCCAGCAGTTATGACGTGGCCTACGAGCAGTACTTC. Translated, it gives CASSYDVAYEQYF.

The V gene is TRBV7-3, the J gene TRBJ2-3; TRBD2 matches 14 bases. The germline CDR1 and CDR2 sequences are SGHTA and FQGTGA. V was clipped by 4 bases and J by 1 base; unmatched bases: 4. There are 17 residues in the CDR3. The CDR3 DNA reads as TGTGCCAGCAGCTCCGGACTAGCGGGAGGAGGCACAGATACGCAGTATTTT. The encoded protein is CASSSGLAGGGTDTQYF.